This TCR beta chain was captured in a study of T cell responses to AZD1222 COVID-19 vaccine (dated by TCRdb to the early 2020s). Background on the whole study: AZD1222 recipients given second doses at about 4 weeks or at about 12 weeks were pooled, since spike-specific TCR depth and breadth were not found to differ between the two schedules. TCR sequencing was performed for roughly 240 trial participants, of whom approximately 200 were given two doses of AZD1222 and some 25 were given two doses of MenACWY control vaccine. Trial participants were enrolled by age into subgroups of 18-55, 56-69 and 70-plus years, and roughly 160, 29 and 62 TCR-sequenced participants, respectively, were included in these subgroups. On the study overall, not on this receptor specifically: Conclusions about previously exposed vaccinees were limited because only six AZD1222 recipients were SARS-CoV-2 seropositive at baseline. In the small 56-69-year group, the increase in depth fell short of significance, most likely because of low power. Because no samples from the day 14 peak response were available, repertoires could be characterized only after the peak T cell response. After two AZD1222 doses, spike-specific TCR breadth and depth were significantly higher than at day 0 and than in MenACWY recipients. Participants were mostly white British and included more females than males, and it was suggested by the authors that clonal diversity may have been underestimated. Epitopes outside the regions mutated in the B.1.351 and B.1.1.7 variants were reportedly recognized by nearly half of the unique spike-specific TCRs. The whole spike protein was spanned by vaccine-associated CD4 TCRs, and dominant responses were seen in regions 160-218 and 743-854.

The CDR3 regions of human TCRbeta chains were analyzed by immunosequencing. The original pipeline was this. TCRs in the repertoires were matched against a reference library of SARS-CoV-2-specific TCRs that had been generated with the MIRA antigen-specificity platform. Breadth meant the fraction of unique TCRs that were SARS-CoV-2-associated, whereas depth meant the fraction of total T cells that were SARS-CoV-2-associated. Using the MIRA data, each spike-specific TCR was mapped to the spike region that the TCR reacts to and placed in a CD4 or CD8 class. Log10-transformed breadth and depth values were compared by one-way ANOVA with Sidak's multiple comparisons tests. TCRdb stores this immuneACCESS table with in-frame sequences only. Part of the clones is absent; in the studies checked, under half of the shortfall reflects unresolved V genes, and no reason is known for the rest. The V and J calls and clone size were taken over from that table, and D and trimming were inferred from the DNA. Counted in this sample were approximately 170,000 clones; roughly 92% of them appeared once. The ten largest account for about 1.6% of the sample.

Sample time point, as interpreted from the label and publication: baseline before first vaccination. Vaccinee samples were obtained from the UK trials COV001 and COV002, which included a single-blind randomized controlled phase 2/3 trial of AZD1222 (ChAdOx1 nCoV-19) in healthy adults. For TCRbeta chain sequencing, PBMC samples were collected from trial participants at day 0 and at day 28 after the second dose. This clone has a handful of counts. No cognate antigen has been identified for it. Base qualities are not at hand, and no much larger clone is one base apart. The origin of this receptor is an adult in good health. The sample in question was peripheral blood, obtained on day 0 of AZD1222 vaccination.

CDR3 loop: CASTPTGGGGYTF. The DNA is TGTGCCAGCACCCCGACAGGGGGCGGGGGCTACACCTTC. The chain is made from TRBV12-3 or TRBV12-4 and TRBJ1-2; 10 central bases correspond to TRBD1. V has 7 bases trimmed and J has 8 bases trimmed; junction bases matching no gene number 7. From the cysteine through the phenylalanine, the CDR3 covers 13 amino acids. The CDR3 DNA has 39 bases and is translated from base 1.